This entry is about one T cell receptor (beta chain). The table came from immunoSEQ multiplex PCR; TCRdb's copy has only in-frame clones and leaves some out. The sample holds some 110,000 clones; 88% are singletons and the top ten take less than 2%. The germline V and J ends were trimmed by 9 bases and 4 bases, with 12 bases remaining between them. The CDR3 loop spans 12 amino acids. Per germline, CDR1 SEHNR and CDR2 FQNEAQ (reference sequence). This sample is part of a study of cytomegalovirus exposure and HLA in healthy donors. The sample comprised PBMCs. V usage is TRBV7-9 and J usage is TRBJ2-5, with D possibly TRBD2 on 6 matching bases. This clonotype originated in a woman younger than 30 in good health and CMV-seropositive. CDR3 residues: CASWLGGETQYF. The CDR3 DNA reads as TGTGCCAGTTGGTTGGGGGGAGAGACCCAGTACTTC.